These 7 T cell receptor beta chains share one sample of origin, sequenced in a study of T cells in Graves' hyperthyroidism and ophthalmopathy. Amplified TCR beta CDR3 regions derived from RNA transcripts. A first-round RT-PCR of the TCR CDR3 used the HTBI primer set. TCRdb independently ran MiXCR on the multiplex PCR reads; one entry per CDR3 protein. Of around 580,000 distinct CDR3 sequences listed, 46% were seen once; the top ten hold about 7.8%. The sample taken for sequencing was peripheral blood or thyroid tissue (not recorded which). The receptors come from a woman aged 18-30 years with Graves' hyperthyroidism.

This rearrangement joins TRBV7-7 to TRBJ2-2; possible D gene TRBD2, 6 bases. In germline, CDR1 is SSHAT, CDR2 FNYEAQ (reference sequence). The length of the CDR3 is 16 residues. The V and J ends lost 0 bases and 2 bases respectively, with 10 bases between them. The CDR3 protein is CASSLAASANTGELFF. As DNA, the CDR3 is TGTGCCAGCAGCTTAGCGGCTAGCGCAAACACCGGGGAGCTGTTTTTT. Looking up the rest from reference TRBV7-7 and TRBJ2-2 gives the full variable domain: GAGVSQSPRYKVTKRGQDVTLRCDPISSHATLYWYQQALGQGPEFLTYFNYEAQPDKSGLPSDRFSAERPEGSISTLTIQRTEQRDSAMYRCASSLAASANTGELFFGEGSRLTVL.

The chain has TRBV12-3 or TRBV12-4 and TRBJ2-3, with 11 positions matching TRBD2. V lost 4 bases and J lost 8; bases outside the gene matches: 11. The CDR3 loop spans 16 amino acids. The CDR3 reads CASSYLAGGFSSTQYF. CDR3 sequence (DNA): TGTGCCAGCAGTTACCTAGCGGGAGGCTTCAGTAGTACGCAGTATTTT.

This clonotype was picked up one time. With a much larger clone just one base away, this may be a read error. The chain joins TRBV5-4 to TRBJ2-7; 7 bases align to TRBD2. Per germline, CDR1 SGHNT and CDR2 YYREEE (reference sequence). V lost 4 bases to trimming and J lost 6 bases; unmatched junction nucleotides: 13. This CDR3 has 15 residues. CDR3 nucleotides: TGTGCCAGCAGCCTCCCGGGAGGCCAAGGAGTCGAGCAGTACTTC. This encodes CASSLPGGQGVEQYF.

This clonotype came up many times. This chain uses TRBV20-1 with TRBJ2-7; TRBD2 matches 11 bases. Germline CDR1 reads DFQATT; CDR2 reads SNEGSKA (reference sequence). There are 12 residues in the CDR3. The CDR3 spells CRVAGGTYEQYF. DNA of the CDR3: TGCAGAGTAGCGGGAGGGACCTACGAGCAGTACTTC.

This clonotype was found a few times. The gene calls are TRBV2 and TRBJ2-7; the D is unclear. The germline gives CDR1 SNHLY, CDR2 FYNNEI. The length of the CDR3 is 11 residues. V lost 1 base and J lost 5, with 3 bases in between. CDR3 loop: CASSEDNEQYF. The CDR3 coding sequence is TGTGCCAGCAGTGAAGATAACGAGCAGTACTTC. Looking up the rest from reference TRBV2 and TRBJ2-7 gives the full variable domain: EPEVTQTPSHQVTQMGQEVILRCVPISNHLYFYWYRQILGQKVEFLVSFYNNEISEKSEIFDDQFSVERPDGSNFTLKIRSTKLEDSAMYFCASSEDNEQYFGPGTRLTVT.

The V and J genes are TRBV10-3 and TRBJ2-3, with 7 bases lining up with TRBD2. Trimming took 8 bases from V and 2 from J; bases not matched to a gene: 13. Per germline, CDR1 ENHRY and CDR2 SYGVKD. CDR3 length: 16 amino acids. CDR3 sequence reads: CAIGQRAGLNTDTQYF. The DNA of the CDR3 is TGTGCCATCGGTCAGCGAGCGGGGCTTAACACAGATACGCAGTATTTT.

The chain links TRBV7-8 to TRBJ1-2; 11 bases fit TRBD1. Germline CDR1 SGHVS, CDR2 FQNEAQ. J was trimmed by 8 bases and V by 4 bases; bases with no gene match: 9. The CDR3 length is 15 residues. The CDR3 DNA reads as TGTGCCAGCAGCTCTAGCGGGACAGGGGGAATGGGCTACACCTTC. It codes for CASSSSGTGGMGYTF.